This TCR beta chain appears in the sequencing data of a study of CD8+ T cells in alopecia areata. The study's findings and limits: Higher clonality was seen in lesional scalp than in normal scalp, especially in alopecia totalis/universalis.

Extracted from the samples, RNA was reverse transcribed into cDNA to serve as the sequencing template. TCRdb's table, derived via immunoSEQ multiplex PCR, lists solely in-frame clones and lacks some. The data hold some 210,000 clones, with around 62% observed a single time. Details on this clone: Its antigen is undetermined.

V was cut by 5 bases and J by 5 bases, with 19 bases left in between. CDR1 is GTSNPN and CDR2 is SVGIG in the germline V gene (reference sequence). This CDR3 comprises 14 residues. This sequence originates from a human donor with alopecia areata. The rearrangement joins TRBV30 to TRBJ2-7; weak D call: TRBD2 (6 bases). The source material was CD4+ T cells sorted from blood, sampled at week 0. The CDR3: CAWSGGALGHEQYF. CDR3 DNA: TGTGCCTGGTCTGGAGGGGCCCTAGGCCACGAGCAGTACTTC.